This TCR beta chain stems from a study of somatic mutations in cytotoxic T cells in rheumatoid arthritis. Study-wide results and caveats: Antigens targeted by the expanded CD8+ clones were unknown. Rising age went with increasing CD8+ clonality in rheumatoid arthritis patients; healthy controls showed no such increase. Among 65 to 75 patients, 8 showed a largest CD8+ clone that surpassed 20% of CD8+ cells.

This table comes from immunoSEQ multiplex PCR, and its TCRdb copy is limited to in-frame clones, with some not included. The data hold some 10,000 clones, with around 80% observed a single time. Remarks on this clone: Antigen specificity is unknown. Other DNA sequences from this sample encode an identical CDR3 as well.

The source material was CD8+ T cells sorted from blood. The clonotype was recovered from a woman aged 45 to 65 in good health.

CDR3 in DNA: TGTGCCAGTAGTAGGACTAGCGGGACTCGCTACGAGCAGTACTTC. This encodes CASSRTSGTRYEQYF. V is TRBV19 and J is TRBJ2-7, with TRBD2 matching 12 bases. The CDR3 extends over 15 amino acids. The V segment lost 4 bases and the J segment 3 bases; nucleotides outside the gene matches: 4. CDR1 and CDR2 from the germline V gene are LNHDA and SQIVND (reference sequence).